This TCR beta chain was retrieved from a study of shared clonotypes between healthy human individuals. Notes on the study in general: What rarefaction showed was incomplete sorted-subset sequencing despite large depth. The represented genetic and exposure-history diversity was limited by the small number of donors.

As to this clone: No antigen is known for it.

CDR1 is LNHDA, CDR2 SQIVND, per germline (reference sequence). CDR3 length: 16 amino acids. Trimming took off 7 bases at V and 1 base at J, with 19 bases between the two ends. Sequencing used immunoSEQ multiplex PCR; TCRdb keeps in-frame clones, though not all of them. The table lists some 900,000 clones, 60% to 85% of them singletons. The genes are TRBV19 and TRBJ1-1; unclear D gene. This receptor was obtained from a man in his late teens or twenties in good health. Sequences were obtained from memory CD4+ T cells sorted from blood. Sample subset: CD45RA-negative fraction. This CDR3 reads CASTHFGQRWNTEAFF. CDR3 DNA sequence: TGTGCCAGTACCCATTTCGGGCAGCGGTGGAACACTGAAGCTTTCTTT.